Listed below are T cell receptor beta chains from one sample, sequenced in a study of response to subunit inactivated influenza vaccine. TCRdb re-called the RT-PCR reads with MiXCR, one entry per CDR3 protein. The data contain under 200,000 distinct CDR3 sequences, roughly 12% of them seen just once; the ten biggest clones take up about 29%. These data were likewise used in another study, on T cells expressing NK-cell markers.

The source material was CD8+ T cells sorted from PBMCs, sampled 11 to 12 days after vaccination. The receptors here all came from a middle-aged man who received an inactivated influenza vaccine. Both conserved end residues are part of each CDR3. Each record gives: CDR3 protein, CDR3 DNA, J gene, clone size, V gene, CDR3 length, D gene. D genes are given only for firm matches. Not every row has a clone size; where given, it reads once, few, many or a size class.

CDR3aa: CASTAGTNTGELYF
CDR3nt: TGTGCCAGCACGGCCGGGACGAACACCGGGGAGCTGTATTTT
j_gene: TRBJ2-2
abundance: .
v_gene: TRBV2
len: 14
d_gene: .

CDR3aa: CASSLRQENYGYTF
CDR3nt: TGTGCCAGCAGCTTGAGGCAGGAGAACTATGGCTACACCTTC
j_gene: TRBJ1-2
abundance: many
v_gene: TRBV5-5
len: 14
d_gene: .

CDR3aa: CASSLTKRTTRDSPLHF
CDR3nt: TGTGCCAGCAGCCTGACGAAGAGGACAACTAGGGATTCACCCCTCCACTTT
j_gene: TRBJ1-6
abundance: .
v_gene: TRBV14
len: 17
d_gene: .

CDR3aa: CASSLEVAADTQYF
CDR3nt: TGTGCCAGCAGCTTAGAGGTAGCGGCAGATACGCAGTATTTT
j_gene: TRBJ2-3
abundance: .
v_gene: TRBV7-6
len: 14
d_gene: .

CDR3aa: CASSTPDINQPQHF
CDR3nt: TGTGCCAGCAGCACCCCCGACATCAATCAGCCCCAGCATTTT
j_gene: TRBJ1-5
abundance: .
v_gene: TRBV11-3
len: 14
d_gene: .

CDR3aa: CASSQGGNNEQFF
CDR3nt: TGCGCCAGCAGCCAAGGTGGGAACAATGAGCAGTTCTTC
j_gene: TRBJ2-1
abundance: .
v_gene: TRBV4-3
len: 13
d_gene: .

CDR3aa: CASSVTGARELFF
CDR3nt: TGTGCCAGCAGCGTAACAGGGGCCCGGGAGCTGTTTTTT
j_gene: TRBJ2-2
abundance: .
v_gene: TRBV9
len: 13
d_gene: TRBD1

CDR3aa: CASSSMTGWNEQYF
CDR3nt: TGTGCCAGCAGTTCAATGACAGGGTGGAACGAGCAGTACTTC
j_gene: TRBJ2-7
abundance: few
v_gene: TRBV28
len: 14
d_gene: TRBD1

CDR3aa: CATEGGGKLFF
CDR3nt: TGTGCCACCGAGGGTGGAGGGAAACTGTTTTTT
j_gene: TRBJ1-4
abundance: few
v_gene: TRBV24-1
len: 11
d_gene: .

CDR3aa: CASSLGQGDSPLHF
CDR3nt: TGCGCCAGCAGCTTGGGGCAGGGGGATTCACCCCTCCACTTT
j_gene: TRBJ1-6
abundance: few
v_gene: TRBV5-1
len: 14
d_gene: TRBD1

CDR3aa: CSVEVRGSIADTQYF
CDR3nt: TGCAGCGTTGAAGTTCGCGGGAGTATCGCCGATACGCAGTATTTT
j_gene: TRBJ2-3
abundance: .
v_gene: TRBV29-1
len: 15
d_gene: TRBD2

CDR3aa: CASSFLPAASYEQYF
CDR3nt: TGTGCCAGCAGCTTTCTCCCAGCCGCATCCTACGAGCAGTACTTC
j_gene: TRBJ2-7
abundance: many
v_gene: TRBV5-5
len: 15
d_gene: .

CDR3aa: CASSGGTSGGGEQFF
CDR3nt: TGTGCCAGCAGCGGAGGGACTAGCGGGGGTGGTGAGCAGTTCTTC
j_gene: TRBJ2-1
abundance: .
v_gene: TRBV5-5
len: 15
d_gene: TRBD2

CDR3aa: CASSPTSYNEQFF
CDR3nt: TGTGCCAGCAGTCCGACCTCCTACAATGAGCAGTTCTTC
j_gene: TRBJ2-1
abundance: few
v_gene: TRBV12-3/TRBV12-4
len: 13
d_gene: .

CDR3aa: CASSESSGGAGELFF
CDR3nt: TGTGCCAGCAGTGAAAGTAGCGGGGGGGCCGGGGAGCTGTTTTTT
j_gene: TRBJ2-2
abundance: .
v_gene: TRBV25-1
len: 15
d_gene: TRBD2

CDR3aa: CASSLPSGDEQYF
CDR3nt: TGTGCCAGCAGTTTACCTAGCGGGGACGAGCAGTACTTC
j_gene: TRBJ2-7
abundance: many
v_gene: TRBV28
len: 13
d_gene: TRBD2

CDR3aa: CASSLSTSGIEQFF
CDR3nt: TGTGCCAGCAGTTTATCGACTAGCGGGATTGAGCAGTTCTTC
j_gene: TRBJ2-1
abundance: few
v_gene: TRBV27
len: 14
d_gene: TRBD2

CDR3aa: CASSLWGNEQFF
CDR3nt: TGTGCCAGCAGCTTATGGGGGAATGAGCAGTTCTTC
j_gene: TRBJ2-1
abundance: many
v_gene: TRBV7-9
len: 12
d_gene: .

CDR3aa: CAWSESSGIWDTQYF
CDR3nt: TGTGCCTGGAGTGAGTCTAGCGGGATCTGGGATACGCAGTATTTT
j_gene: TRBJ2-3
abundance: few
v_gene: TRBV30
len: 15
d_gene: TRBD2

CDR3aa: CSVEREWPTDTQYF
CDR3nt: TGCAGCGTTGAGAGGGAATGGCCCACAGATACGCAGTATTTT
j_gene: TRBJ2-3
abundance: many
v_gene: TRBV29-1
len: 14
d_gene: .

CDR3aa: CSVRQGCEQYF
CDR3nt: TGCAGCGTTAGACAGGGGTGCGAGCAGTACTTC
j_gene: TRBJ2-7
abundance: .
v_gene: TRBV29-1
len: 11
d_gene: TRBD1

CDR3aa: CASSQSSGGAVYTF
CDR3nt: TGCGCCAGCAGCCAAAGCTCGGGGGGTGCTGTCTACACCTTC
j_gene: TRBJ1-2
abundance: .
v_gene: TRBV4-3
len: 14
d_gene: .

CDR3aa: CASTGTVSYEQYF
CDR3nt: TGTGCCAGCACCGGGACCGTCTCCTACGAGCAGTACTTC
j_gene: TRBJ2-7
abundance: few
v_gene: TRBV3-1
len: 13
d_gene: .

CDR3aa: CASSEWFTESDTQYF
CDR3nt: TGTGCCAGCAGTGAATGGTTTACGGAGTCAGATACGCAGTATTTT
j_gene: TRBJ2-3
abundance: few
v_gene: TRBV2
len: 15
d_gene: .

CDR3aa: CASSDRFYELYF
CDR3nt: TGTGCCAGCAGTGATAGATTCTACGAGCTGTACTTC
j_gene: TRBJ2-7
abundance: .
v_gene: TRBV2
len: 12
d_gene: .

CDR3aa: CASSGNPAGVYNSPLHF
CDR3nt: TGTGCCAGCAGCGGCAACCCTGCAGGGGTTTATAATTCACCCCTCCACTTT
j_gene: TRBJ1-6
abundance: few
v_gene: TRBV14
len: 17
d_gene: .

CDR3aa: CATRENRNYGYTF
CDR3nt: TGTGCCACTCGAGAGAATCGGAACTATGGCTACACCTTC
j_gene: TRBJ1-2
abundance: .
v_gene: TRBV28
len: 13
d_gene: .

CDR3aa: CASRPGTGNTGELFF
CDR3nt: TGTGCCAGCAGACCCGGGACGGGTAACACCGGGGAGCTGTTTTTT
j_gene: TRBJ2-2
abundance: .
v_gene: TRBV6-2/TRBV6-3
len: 15
d_gene: .

CDR3aa: CASSGLKREQYF
CDR3nt: TGTGCCAGCAGTGGCCTGAAACGTGAGCAGTACTTC
j_gene: TRBJ2-7
abundance: .
v_gene: TRBV25-1
len: 12
d_gene: .

CDR3aa: CASSNLAVSYNEQFF
CDR3nt: TGTGCCAGCAGCAATCTAGCGGTATCCTACAATGAGCAGTTCTTC
j_gene: TRBJ2-1
abundance: few
v_gene: TRBV27
len: 15
d_gene: TRBD2

CDR3aa: CASSLTGGRTDTQYF
CDR3nt: TGTGCCAGCAGCTTAACCGGGGGGAGGACAGATACGCAGTATTTT
j_gene: TRBJ2-3
abundance: many
v_gene: TRBV7-3
len: 15
d_gene: TRBD2

CDR3aa: CATSRENTGELFF
CDR3nt: TGTGCCACCAGCAGGGAGAACACCGGGGAGCTGTTTTTT
j_gene: TRBJ2-2
abundance: many
v_gene: TRBV15
len: 13
d_gene: .

CDR3aa: CAWMGIQETQYF
CDR3nt: TGTGCCTGGATGGGGATCCAAGAGACCCAGTACTTC
j_gene: TRBJ2-5
abundance: .
v_gene: TRBV30
len: 12
d_gene: .

CDR3aa: CASSGVGGSTDTQYF
CDR3nt: TGTGCCAGCAGCGGAGTCGGCGGGAGCACAGATACGCAGTATTTT
j_gene: TRBJ2-3
abundance: many
v_gene: TRBV11-2
len: 15
d_gene: .

CDR3aa: CSVESGQFSTDTQYF
CDR3nt: TGCAGCGTTGAGTCCGGACAATTTAGCACAGATACGCAGTATTTT
j_gene: TRBJ2-3
abundance: few
v_gene: TRBV29-1
len: 15
d_gene: .

CDR3aa: CSARDVFNVDRGGNEQFF
CDR3nt: TGCAGTGCTAGAGATGTTTTTAACGTGGACAGGGGGGGCAATGAGCAGTTCTTC
j_gene: TRBJ2-1
abundance: .
v_gene: TRBV20-1
len: 18
d_gene: TRBD1

CDR3aa: CASSQDQSAAYNSPLHF
CDR3nt: TGTGCCAGCAGCCAAGATCAGAGCGCAGCCTATAATTCACCCCTCCACTTT
j_gene: TRBJ1-6
abundance: few
v_gene: TRBV4-2
len: 17
d_gene: .

CDR3aa: CASSLGGRGEQYF
CDR3nt: TGTGCCAGCAGTTTGGGAGGGCGAGGAGAGCAGTACTTC
j_gene: TRBJ2-7
abundance: .
v_gene: TRBV27
len: 13
d_gene: TRBD2

CDR3aa: CASRRLAGFYNEQFF
CDR3nt: TGTGCCAGTAGGAGACTAGCGGGGTTCTACAATGAGCAGTTCTTC
j_gene: TRBJ2-1
abundance: few
v_gene: TRBV19
len: 15
d_gene: TRBD2

CDR3aa: CASSQEGGISGYGYTF
CDR3nt: TGTGCCAGCAGCCAAGAAGGGGGGATCAGTGGCTATGGCTACACCTTC
j_gene: TRBJ1-2
abundance: many
v_gene: TRBV4-2
len: 16
d_gene: .

CDR3aa: CASSYWGLDEQYF
CDR3nt: TGTGCCAGCAGTTACTGGGGGCTTGACGAGCAGTACTTC
j_gene: TRBJ2-7
abundance: .
v_gene: TRBV6-6
len: 13
d_gene: .

CDR3aa: CASSEQENTGELFF
CDR3nt: TGTGCCAGCAGTGAACAGGAGAACACCGGGGAGCTGTTTTTT
j_gene: TRBJ2-2
abundance: many
v_gene: TRBV12-3/TRBV12-4
len: 14
d_gene: .

CDR3aa: CASSFITGTGANNEQFF
CDR3nt: TGTGCCAGCAGCTTTATAACCGGGACAGGGGCTAACAATGAGCAGTTCTTC
j_gene: TRBJ2-1
abundance: few
v_gene: TRBV7-9
len: 17
d_gene: TRBD1

CDR3aa: CASSLTPAPDTQYF
CDR3nt: TGTGCCAGCAGCTTAACACCGGCCCCAGATACGCAGTATTTT
j_gene: TRBJ2-3
abundance: once
v_gene: TRBV7-6
len: 14
d_gene: .

CDR3aa: CASSRNSAAGVSEQYF
CDR3nt: TGTGCCAGCAGCCGGAACTCAGCGGCAGGGGTAAGCGAGCAGTACTTC
j_gene: TRBJ2-7
abundance: few
v_gene: TRBV3-1
len: 16
d_gene: .

CDR3aa: CASSASTSGYEQYF
CDR3nt: TGTGCCAGCAGTGCGTCGACTAGCGGCTACGAGCAGTACTTC
j_gene: TRBJ2-7
abundance: .
v_gene: TRBV25-1
len: 14
d_gene: TRBD2

CDR3aa: CASSFGIITGELFF
CDR3nt: TGTGCCAGCAGTTTTGGAATTATTACCGGGGAGCTGTTTTTT
j_gene: TRBJ2-2
abundance: few
v_gene: TRBV27
len: 14
d_gene: .

CDR3aa: CASHSENTEAFF
CDR3nt: TGTGCCAGCCATTCAGAGAACACTGAAGCTTTCTTT
j_gene: TRBJ1-1
abundance: few
v_gene: TRBV7-2
len: 12
d_gene: .

CDR3aa: CSVTGGLNQPQHF
CDR3nt: TGCAGCGTCACGGGAGGGCTGAATCAGCCCCAGCATTTT
j_gene: TRBJ1-5
abundance: .
v_gene: TRBV29-1
len: 13
d_gene: .

CDR3aa: CASSLIQGVGELFF
CDR3nt: TGTGCCAGCAGCTTAATACAGGGGGTCGGGGAGCTGTTTTTT
j_gene: TRBJ2-2
abundance: .
v_gene: TRBV7-2
len: 14
d_gene: TRBD1

CDR3aa: CASSFSGGAEQYF
CDR3nt: TGTGCCAGCAGTTTTTCAGGGGGCGCCGAGCAGTACTTC
j_gene: TRBJ2-7
abundance: .
v_gene: TRBV27
len: 13
d_gene: TRBD1

CDR3aa: CASSPSPGLYEQYF
CDR3nt: TGTGCCAGCTCGCCCAGCCCGGGGCTCTACGAGCAGTACTTC
j_gene: TRBJ2-7
abundance: .
v_gene: TRBV18
len: 14
d_gene: .

CDR3aa: CASSARTGWDPDTQYF
CDR3nt: TGCGCCAGCAGCGCCCGGACAGGTTGGGACCCAGATACGCAGTATTTT
j_gene: TRBJ2-3
abundance: many
v_gene: TRBV4-1
len: 16
d_gene: TRBD1